One and the same sample provided the 7 T cell receptor beta chains below, sequenced in a study of blood T cell repertoires in COVID-19. Repertoires were generated with immunoSEQ multiplex PCR, while TCRdb's copy carries only in-frame clones and drops some. The table lists about 310,000 clones, 85% to 90% of them singletons, with roughly 1% in the top ten. Specimen: peripheral blood. Receptor source: a woman aged 40 to 55 with COVID-19, enrolled during active disease.

The chain employs TRBV6-1 and TRBJ2-7; 7 nucleotides agree with TRBD2. Germline values: CDR1 MNHNS, CDR2 SASEGT. The CDR3 extends over 18 amino acids. Germline trimming cut 3 bases from V and 7 bases from J; bases unmatched to any gene: 21. The DNA of the CDR3 is TGTGCCAGCAGTGACCGGGGAGGGGCAGGCGGCCGGGTGAGGGAGCAGTACTTC. This codes for CASSDRGGAGGRVREQYF.

V usage is TRBV7-9 and J usage is TRBJ1-5; TRBD1 is a possible D gene (5 bases). V lost 5 bases to trimming and J lost 0 bases, with 11 bases between them. Germline CDR1 and CDR2: SEHNR and FQNEAQ (reference sequence). This CDR3 comprises 15 residues. The CDR3 is CASSGGTLSNQPQHF. The CDR3 bases are TGTGCCAGCAGCGGGGGGACGCTTAGCAATCAGCCCCAGCATTTT.

The CDR3 sequence is CASSNPGGPGNEQFF. CDR3 coding DNA: TGTGCCAGTAGTAATCCGGGAGGGCCTGGTAATGAGCAGTTCTTC. J is TRBJ2-1 and V is TRBV19; TRBD2 agrees at 8 bases. The CDR3 contains 15 residues. Germline V gene lookup returns CDR1 LNHDA and CDR2 SQIVND (reference sequence). J was trimmed by 7 bases and V by 4 bases; bases with no gene match: 9. Full variable domain (missing parts from reference TRBV19 and TRBJ2-1): DGGITQSPKYLFRKEGQNVTLSCEQNLNHDAMYWYRQDPGQGLRLIYYSQIVNDFQKGDIAEGYSVSREKKESFPLTVTSAQKNPTAFYLCASSNPGGPGNEQFFGPGTRLTVL.

The chain has TRBV5-1 and TRBJ1-2; tentative D call: TRBD1 (5 bases). The CDR3 spans 14 residues. CDR1 is SGHRS, CDR2 YFSETQ, per germline. V shed 4 bases and J shed 4 bases, with 14 bases lying between them. The DNA for the CDR3 is TGCGCCAGCAGCGGGGAGGCCAGGGCCTATGGCTACACCTTC. This translates into CASSGEARAYGYTF.

This clone was recorded only once. The CDR3 sequence is CASSAIGQGTDTQYF. The CDR3 coding sequence is TGTGCCAGCAGCGCGATCGGACAGGGCACAGATACGCAGTATTTT. The chain employs TRBV9 and TRBJ2-3; 7 nucleotides agree with TRBD1. Germline V lookup: CDR1 SGDLS, CDR2 YYNGEE. The J segment lost 1 base and the V segment lost 3 bases, leaving 5 bases of the junction unmatched. The CDR3 is 15 amino acids. Full variable domain (missing parts from reference TRBV9 and TRBJ2-3): DSGVTQTPKHLITATGQRVTLRCSPRSGDLSVYWYQQSLDQGLQFLIQYYNGEERAKGNILERFSAQQFPDLHSELNLSSLELGDSALYFCASSAIGQGTDTQYFGPGTRLTVL.

This chain connects TRBV30 to TRBJ1-5; 7 bases agree with TRBD1. Germline values: CDR1 GTSNPN, CDR2 SVGIG (reference sequence). The CDR3 spans 15 residues. V lost 2 bases to trimming and J lost 4 bases; unmatched junction nucleotides: 8. The DNA of the CDR3 is TGTGCCTGGAGTCTTGGGGGACAGTTGAATCAGCCCCAGCATTTT. Protein sequence: CAWSLGGQLNQPQHF.

The V and J genes are TRBV7-9 and TRBJ1-1; weak D call: TRBD1 (6 bases). V was shortened by 7 bases and J by 1 base, with 13 bases between the two germline ends. CDR1 SEHNR and CDR2 FQNEAQ come from the germline V gene (reference sequence). This CDR3 is built from 14 residues. CDR3 in DNA: TGTGCCAGCACCAAGGACAGACAGAACACTGAAGCTTTCTTT. It is translated as CASTKDRQNTEAFF.